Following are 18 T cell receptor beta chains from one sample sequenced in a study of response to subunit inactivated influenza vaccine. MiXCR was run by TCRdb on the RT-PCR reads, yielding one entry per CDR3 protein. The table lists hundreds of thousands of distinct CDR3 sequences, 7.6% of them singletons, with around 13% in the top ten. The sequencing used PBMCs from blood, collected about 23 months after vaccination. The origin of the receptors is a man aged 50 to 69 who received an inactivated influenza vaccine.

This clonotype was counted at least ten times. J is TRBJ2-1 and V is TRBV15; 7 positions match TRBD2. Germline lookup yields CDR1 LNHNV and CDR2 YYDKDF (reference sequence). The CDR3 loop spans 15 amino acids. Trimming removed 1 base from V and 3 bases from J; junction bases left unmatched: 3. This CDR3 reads CATSRGASGYNEQFF. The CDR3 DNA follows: TGTGCCACCAGCAGAGGCGCTAGCGGCTACAATGAGCAGTTCTTC.

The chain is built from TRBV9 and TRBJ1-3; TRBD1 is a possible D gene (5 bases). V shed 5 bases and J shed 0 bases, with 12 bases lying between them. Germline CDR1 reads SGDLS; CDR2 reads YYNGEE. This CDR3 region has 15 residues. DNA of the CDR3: TGTGCCAGCAGTGGGGGGACCACCTCTGGAAACACCATATATTTT. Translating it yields CASSGGTTSGNTIYF.

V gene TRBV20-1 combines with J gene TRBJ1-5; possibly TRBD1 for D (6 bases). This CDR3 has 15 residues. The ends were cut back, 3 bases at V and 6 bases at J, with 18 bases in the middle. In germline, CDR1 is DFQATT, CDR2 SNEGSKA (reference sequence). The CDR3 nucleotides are TGCAGTGCTAGTGCTGTATTGGGGGCCGTTCAGCCCCAGCATTTT. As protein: CSASAVLGAVQPQHF.

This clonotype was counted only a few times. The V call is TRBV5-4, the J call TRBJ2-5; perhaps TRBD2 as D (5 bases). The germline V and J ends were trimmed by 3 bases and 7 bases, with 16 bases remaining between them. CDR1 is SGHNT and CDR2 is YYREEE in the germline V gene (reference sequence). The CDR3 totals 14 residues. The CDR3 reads CASSYAATGGTQYF. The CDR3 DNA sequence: TGTGCCAGCAGCTACGCGGCTACCGGAGGGACCCAGTACTTC.

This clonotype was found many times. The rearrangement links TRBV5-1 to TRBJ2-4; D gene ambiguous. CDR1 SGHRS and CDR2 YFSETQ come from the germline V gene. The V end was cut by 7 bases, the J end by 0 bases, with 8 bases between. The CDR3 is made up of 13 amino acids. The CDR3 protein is CASPRLAKNIQYF. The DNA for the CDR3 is TGCGCCAGCCCCCGCTTAGCCAAAAACATTCAGTACTTC.

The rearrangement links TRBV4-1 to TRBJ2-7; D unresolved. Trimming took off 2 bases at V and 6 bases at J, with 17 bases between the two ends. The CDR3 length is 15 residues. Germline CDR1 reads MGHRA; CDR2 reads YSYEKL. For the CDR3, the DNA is TGCGCCAGCAGCCAATATTTAAGTGCTCCTTCCGAGCAGTACTTC. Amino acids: CASSQYLSAPSEQYF.

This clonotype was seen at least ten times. DNA for the CDR3: TGTGCCAGCATGGGCGGCAGCTCCTACAATGAGCAGTTCTTC. This codes for CASMGGSSYNEQFF. The J gene is TRBJ2-1, the V gene TRBV6-1; D ambiguous. V was cut by 7 bases and J by 0 bases, with 10 bases left in between. CDR3 length: 14 amino acids. The germline CDR1 and CDR2 sequences are MNHNS and SASEGT.

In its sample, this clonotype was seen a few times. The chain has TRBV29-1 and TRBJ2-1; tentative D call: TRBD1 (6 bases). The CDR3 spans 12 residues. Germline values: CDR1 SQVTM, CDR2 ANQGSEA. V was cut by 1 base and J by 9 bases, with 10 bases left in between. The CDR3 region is CSVEVTRGEQFF. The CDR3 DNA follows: TGCAGCGTTGAAGTGACCAGGGGTGAGCAGTTCTTC.

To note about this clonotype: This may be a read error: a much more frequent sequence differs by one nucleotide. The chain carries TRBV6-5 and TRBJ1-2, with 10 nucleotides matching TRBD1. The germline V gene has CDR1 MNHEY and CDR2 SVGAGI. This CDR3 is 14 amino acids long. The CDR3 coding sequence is TGTACCAGCAGTTACGGGACAGGGGCCTATGGCTACACCTTC. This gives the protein CTSSYGTGAYGYTF.

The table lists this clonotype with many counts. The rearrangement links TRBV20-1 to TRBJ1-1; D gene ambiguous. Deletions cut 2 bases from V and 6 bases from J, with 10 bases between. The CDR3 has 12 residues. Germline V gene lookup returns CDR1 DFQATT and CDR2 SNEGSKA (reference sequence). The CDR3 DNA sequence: TGCAGTGCTAGACAGGACCTCGCTGAAGCTTTCTTT. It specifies CSARQDLAEAFF.

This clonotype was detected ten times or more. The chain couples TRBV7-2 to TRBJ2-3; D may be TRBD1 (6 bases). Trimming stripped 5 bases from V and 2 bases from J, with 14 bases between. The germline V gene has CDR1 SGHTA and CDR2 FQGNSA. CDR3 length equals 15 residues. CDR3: CASSTSGQPTDTQYF. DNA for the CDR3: TGTGCCAGCAGCACCTCGGGACAACCCACAGATACGCAGTATTTT.

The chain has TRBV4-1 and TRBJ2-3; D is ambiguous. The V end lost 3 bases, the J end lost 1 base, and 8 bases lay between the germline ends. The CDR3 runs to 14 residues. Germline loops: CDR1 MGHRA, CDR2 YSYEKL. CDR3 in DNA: TGCGCCAGCAGCCAGATCGGCCGCACAGATACGCAGTATTTT. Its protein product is CASSQIGRTDTQYF.

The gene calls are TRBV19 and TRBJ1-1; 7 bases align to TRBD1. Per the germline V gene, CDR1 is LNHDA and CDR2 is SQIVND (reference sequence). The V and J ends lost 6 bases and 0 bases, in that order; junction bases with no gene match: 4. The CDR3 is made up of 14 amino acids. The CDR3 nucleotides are TGTGCCAGTAGAAGACAGGGTATGAACACTGAAGCTTTCTTT. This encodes CASRRQGMNTEAFF.

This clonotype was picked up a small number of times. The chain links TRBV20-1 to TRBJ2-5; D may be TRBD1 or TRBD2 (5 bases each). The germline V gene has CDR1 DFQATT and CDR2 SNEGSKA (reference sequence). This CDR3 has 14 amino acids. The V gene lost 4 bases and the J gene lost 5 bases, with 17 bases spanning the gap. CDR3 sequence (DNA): TGCAGTGCTACCCGGGACCCCGGTGGGGAGACCCAGTACTTC. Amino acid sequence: CSATRDPGGETQYF.

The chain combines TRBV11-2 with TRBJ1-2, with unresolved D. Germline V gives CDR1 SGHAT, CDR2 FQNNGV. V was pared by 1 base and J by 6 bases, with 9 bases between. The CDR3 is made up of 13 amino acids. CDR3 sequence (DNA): TGTGCCAGCAGCTTAGGGGCAGGCAATGGCTACACCTTC. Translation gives CASSLGAGNGYTF.

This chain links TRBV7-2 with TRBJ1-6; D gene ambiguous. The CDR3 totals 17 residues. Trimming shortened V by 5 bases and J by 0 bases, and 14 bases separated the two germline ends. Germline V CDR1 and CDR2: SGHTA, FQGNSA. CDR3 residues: CASSLRLLSSYNSPLHF. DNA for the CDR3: TGTGCCAGCAGCCTCCGACTCCTTAGCTCCTATAATTCACCCCTCCACTTT.

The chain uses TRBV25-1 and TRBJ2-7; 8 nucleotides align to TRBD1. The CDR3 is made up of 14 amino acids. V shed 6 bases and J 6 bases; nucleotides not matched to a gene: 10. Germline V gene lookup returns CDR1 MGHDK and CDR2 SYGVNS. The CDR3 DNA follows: TGTGCCAGCAGAACAGGGGGAGCCGCCTCCGAGCAGTACTTC. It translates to CASRTGGAASEQYF.

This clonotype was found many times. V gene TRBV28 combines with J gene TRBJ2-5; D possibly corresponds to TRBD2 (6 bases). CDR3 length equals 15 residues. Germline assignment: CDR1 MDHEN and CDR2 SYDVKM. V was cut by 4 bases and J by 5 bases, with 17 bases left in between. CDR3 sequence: CASSSYGGSWETQYF. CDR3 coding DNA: TGTGCCAGCAGTTCCTACGGGGGTTCTTGGGAGACCCAGTACTTC.